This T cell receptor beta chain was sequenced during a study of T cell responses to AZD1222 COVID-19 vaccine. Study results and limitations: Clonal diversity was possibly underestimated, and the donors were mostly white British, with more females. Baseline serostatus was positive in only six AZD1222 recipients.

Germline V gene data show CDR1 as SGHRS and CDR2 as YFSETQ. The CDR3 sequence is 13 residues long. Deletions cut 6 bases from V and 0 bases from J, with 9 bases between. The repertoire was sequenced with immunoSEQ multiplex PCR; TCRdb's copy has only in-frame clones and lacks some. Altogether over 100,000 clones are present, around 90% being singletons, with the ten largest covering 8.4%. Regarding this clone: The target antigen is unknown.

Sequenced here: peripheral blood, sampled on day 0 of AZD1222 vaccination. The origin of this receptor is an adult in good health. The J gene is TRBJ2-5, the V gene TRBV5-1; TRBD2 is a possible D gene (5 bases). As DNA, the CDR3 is TGCGCCAGCACCGACGGGAACCAAGAGACCCAGTACTTC. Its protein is CASTDGNQETQYF. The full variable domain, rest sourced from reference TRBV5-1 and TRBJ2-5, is KAGVTQTPRYLIKTRGQQVTLSCSPISGHRSVSWYQQTPGQGLQFLFEYFSETQRNKGNFPGRFSGRQFSNSRSEMNVSTLELGDSALYLCASTDGNQETQYFGPGTRLLVL.